The TCR beta chain under discussion was sequenced for a study of T cell responses to AZD1222 COVID-19 vaccine. Study-wide results and limits: Reportedly, close to half of spike-specific TCRs are directed against unmutated variant regions.

The CDR3 contains 13 residues. Germline lookup yields CDR1 ENHRY and CDR2 SYGVKD. As concerns this clone: Its antigen remains unknown. A junction end diverges from the germline sequence, so it may reflect a read error.

The assay was immunoSEQ multiplex PCR, and TCRdb's table has in-frame clones only and misses some. Among around 150,000 clones listed, approximately 90% were seen once. This TCR was recovered from an adult in good health. V is TRBV10-3 and J is TRBJ1-3, with no clear D. Specimen: peripheral blood, collected on day 0 of AZD1222 vaccination. The CDR3 reads CAIREPTGNTIYF. The CDR3 DNA reads as TGTGCCATCCGTGAACCCACTGGAAACACCATATATTTT.